The rows below give T cell receptor beta chains drawn from one sample of a study of cytomegalovirus exposure and HLA in healthy donors. Profiling relied on immunoSEQ multiplex PCR, and the TCRdb table lists in-frame clones only, not all of them. The sample shows roughly 48,000 clones, approximately 70% of them seen only once. Sample: PBMCs. The receptor source for this set is a man between 18 and 29 years old in good health and CMV-seronegative. Each CDR3 is given with its conserved first and last residue. Each record gives: CDR3 protein, V gene, D gene, J gene. The D gene is left open where the match is weak.

CDR3aa: CASSLHPSQETQYF
v_gene: TRBV7-2
d_gene: .
j_gene: TRBJ2-5

CDR3aa: CASSRTSTGLYEQYF
v_gene: TRBV5-1
d_gene: .
j_gene: TRBJ2-7

CDR3aa: CASSYRRGGWNEQFF
v_gene: TRBV14
d_gene: TRBD2
j_gene: TRBJ2-1

CDR3aa: CASSVQGVNTEAFF
v_gene: TRBV19
d_gene: TRBD1
j_gene: TRBJ1-1

CDR3aa: CASSLVGSNYEQYF
v_gene: TRBV5-1
d_gene: .
j_gene: TRBJ2-7

CDR3aa: CVSGRMGVSEQYF
v_gene: TRBV6-5
d_gene: .
j_gene: TRBJ2-7

CDR3aa: CASSWGLAVTGELFF
v_gene: TRBV7-2
d_gene: TRBD2
j_gene: TRBJ2-2

CDR3aa: CASSEVARQDQSPLHF
v_gene: TRBV25-1
d_gene: .
j_gene: TRBJ1-6

CDR3aa: CSVEEGRGSENEQFF
v_gene: TRBV29-1
d_gene: TRBD1
j_gene: TRBJ2-1

CDR3aa: CASSQDMGTGGLYGYTF
v_gene: TRBV4-3
d_gene: .
j_gene: TRBJ1-2

CDR3aa: CASSAGLAPSGEQFF
v_gene: TRBV6-4
d_gene: TRBD2
j_gene: TRBJ2-1

CDR3aa: CASSPETSGFYNEQFF
v_gene: TRBV28
d_gene: TRBD2
j_gene: TRBJ2-1

CDR3aa: CASSQEEEGSGRYYEQYF
v_gene: TRBV4-3
d_gene: TRBD2
j_gene: TRBJ2-7

CDR3aa: CASSRSGDYGYTF
v_gene: TRBV27
d_gene: .
j_gene: TRBJ1-2

CDR3aa: CASSSGQVNEKLFF
v_gene: TRBV28
d_gene: TRBD1
j_gene: TRBJ1-4

CDR3aa: CATSRDRNLNQPQHF
v_gene: TRBV15
d_gene: .
j_gene: TRBJ1-5

CDR3aa: CASSQELQGAPGELFF
v_gene: TRBV4-3
d_gene: TRBD1
j_gene: TRBJ2-2

CDR3aa: CASSLGAGNTEAFF
v_gene: TRBV4-1
d_gene: .
j_gene: TRBJ1-1

CDR3aa: CASSDQGPSYEQYF
v_gene: TRBV25-1
d_gene: .
j_gene: TRBJ2-7

CDR3aa: CASSLAIVGQEAFF
v_gene: TRBV7-2
d_gene: .
j_gene: TRBJ1-1

CDR3aa: CASSRRVTIAETQYF
v_gene: TRBV5-1
d_gene: .
j_gene: TRBJ2-5

CDR3aa: CASIGSADTGELFF
v_gene: TRBV9
d_gene: .
j_gene: TRBJ2-2

CDR3aa: CSVFFQETQYF
v_gene: TRBV20-1
d_gene: .
j_gene: TRBJ2-5

CDR3aa: CASSLNRNYEQYF
v_gene: TRBV7-9
d_gene: .
j_gene: TRBJ2-7

CDR3aa: CASSQSDGGTEAFF
v_gene: TRBV7-9
d_gene: .
j_gene: TRBJ1-1

CDR3aa: CATTGGNTEAFF
v_gene: TRBV2
d_gene: .
j_gene: TRBJ1-1

CDR3aa: CASSQTSSYNEQFF
v_gene: TRBV6-6
d_gene: .
j_gene: TRBJ2-1

CDR3aa: CASSLAGRGRTEAFF
v_gene: TRBV7-2
d_gene: .
j_gene: TRBJ1-1

CDR3aa: CASRGQGEPEAFF
v_gene: TRBV6-1
d_gene: TRBD1
j_gene: TRBJ1-1

CDR3aa: CASSQAPSGGASNQPQHF
v_gene: TRBV4-3
d_gene: .
j_gene: TRBJ1-5

CDR3aa: CASSATTGGNQPQHF
v_gene: TRBV6-1
d_gene: TRBD1
j_gene: TRBJ1-5

CDR3aa: CASSLGVSVEAFF
v_gene: TRBV5-1
d_gene: .
j_gene: TRBJ1-1

CDR3aa: CATTGTGIGETQYF
v_gene: TRBV10-3
d_gene: .
j_gene: TRBJ2-5

CDR3aa: CASSLVSGGREQYF
v_gene: TRBV7-9
d_gene: TRBD1
j_gene: TRBJ2-7

CDR3aa: CASSYSNPGVETQYF
v_gene: TRBV6-5
d_gene: .
j_gene: TRBJ2-5

CDR3aa: CSVLGDKLYSGNTIYF
v_gene: TRBV29-1
d_gene: .
j_gene: TRBJ1-3

CDR3aa: CASSQDRGFSTDTQYF
v_gene: TRBV4-3
d_gene: .
j_gene: TRBJ2-3

CDR3aa: CASSAGKYEQYF
v_gene: TRBV2
d_gene: .
j_gene: TRBJ2-7

CDR3aa: CSVGRWTSGSSHEQYF
v_gene: TRBV29-1
d_gene: TRBD2
j_gene: TRBJ2-7

CDR3aa: CATSRDRLSNYGYTF
v_gene: TRBV15
d_gene: .
j_gene: TRBJ1-2

CDR3aa: CSVGTVEQFF
v_gene: TRBV29-1
d_gene: TRBD1
j_gene: TRBJ2-1

CDR3aa: CASSPRTSVGRQYF
v_gene: TRBV28
d_gene: TRBD2
j_gene: TRBJ2-7

CDR3aa: CASGPWGSRETQYF
v_gene: TRBV28
d_gene: .
j_gene: TRBJ2-5

CDR3aa: CASSMPQYNEQFF
v_gene: TRBV19
d_gene: .
j_gene: TRBJ2-1

CDR3aa: CASSLAGEAPRPNTGELFF
v_gene: TRBV5-1
d_gene: .
j_gene: TRBJ2-2

CDR3aa: CASMGPGRASYNEQFF
v_gene: TRBV2
d_gene: TRBD2
j_gene: TRBJ2-1